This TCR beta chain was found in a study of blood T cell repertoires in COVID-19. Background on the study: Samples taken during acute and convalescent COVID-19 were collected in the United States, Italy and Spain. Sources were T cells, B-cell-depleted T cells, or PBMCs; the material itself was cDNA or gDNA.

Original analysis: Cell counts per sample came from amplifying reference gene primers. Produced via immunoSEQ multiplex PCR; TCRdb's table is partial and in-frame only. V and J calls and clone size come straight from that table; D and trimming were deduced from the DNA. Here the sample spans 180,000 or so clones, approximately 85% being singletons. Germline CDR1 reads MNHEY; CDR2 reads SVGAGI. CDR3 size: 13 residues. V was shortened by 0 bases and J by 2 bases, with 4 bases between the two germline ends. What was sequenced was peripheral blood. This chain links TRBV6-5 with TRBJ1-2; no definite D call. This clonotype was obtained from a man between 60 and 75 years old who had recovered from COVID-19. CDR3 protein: CASSYSLNYGYTF. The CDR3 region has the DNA TGTGCCAGCAGTTACTCCCTAAACTATGGCTACACCTTC.